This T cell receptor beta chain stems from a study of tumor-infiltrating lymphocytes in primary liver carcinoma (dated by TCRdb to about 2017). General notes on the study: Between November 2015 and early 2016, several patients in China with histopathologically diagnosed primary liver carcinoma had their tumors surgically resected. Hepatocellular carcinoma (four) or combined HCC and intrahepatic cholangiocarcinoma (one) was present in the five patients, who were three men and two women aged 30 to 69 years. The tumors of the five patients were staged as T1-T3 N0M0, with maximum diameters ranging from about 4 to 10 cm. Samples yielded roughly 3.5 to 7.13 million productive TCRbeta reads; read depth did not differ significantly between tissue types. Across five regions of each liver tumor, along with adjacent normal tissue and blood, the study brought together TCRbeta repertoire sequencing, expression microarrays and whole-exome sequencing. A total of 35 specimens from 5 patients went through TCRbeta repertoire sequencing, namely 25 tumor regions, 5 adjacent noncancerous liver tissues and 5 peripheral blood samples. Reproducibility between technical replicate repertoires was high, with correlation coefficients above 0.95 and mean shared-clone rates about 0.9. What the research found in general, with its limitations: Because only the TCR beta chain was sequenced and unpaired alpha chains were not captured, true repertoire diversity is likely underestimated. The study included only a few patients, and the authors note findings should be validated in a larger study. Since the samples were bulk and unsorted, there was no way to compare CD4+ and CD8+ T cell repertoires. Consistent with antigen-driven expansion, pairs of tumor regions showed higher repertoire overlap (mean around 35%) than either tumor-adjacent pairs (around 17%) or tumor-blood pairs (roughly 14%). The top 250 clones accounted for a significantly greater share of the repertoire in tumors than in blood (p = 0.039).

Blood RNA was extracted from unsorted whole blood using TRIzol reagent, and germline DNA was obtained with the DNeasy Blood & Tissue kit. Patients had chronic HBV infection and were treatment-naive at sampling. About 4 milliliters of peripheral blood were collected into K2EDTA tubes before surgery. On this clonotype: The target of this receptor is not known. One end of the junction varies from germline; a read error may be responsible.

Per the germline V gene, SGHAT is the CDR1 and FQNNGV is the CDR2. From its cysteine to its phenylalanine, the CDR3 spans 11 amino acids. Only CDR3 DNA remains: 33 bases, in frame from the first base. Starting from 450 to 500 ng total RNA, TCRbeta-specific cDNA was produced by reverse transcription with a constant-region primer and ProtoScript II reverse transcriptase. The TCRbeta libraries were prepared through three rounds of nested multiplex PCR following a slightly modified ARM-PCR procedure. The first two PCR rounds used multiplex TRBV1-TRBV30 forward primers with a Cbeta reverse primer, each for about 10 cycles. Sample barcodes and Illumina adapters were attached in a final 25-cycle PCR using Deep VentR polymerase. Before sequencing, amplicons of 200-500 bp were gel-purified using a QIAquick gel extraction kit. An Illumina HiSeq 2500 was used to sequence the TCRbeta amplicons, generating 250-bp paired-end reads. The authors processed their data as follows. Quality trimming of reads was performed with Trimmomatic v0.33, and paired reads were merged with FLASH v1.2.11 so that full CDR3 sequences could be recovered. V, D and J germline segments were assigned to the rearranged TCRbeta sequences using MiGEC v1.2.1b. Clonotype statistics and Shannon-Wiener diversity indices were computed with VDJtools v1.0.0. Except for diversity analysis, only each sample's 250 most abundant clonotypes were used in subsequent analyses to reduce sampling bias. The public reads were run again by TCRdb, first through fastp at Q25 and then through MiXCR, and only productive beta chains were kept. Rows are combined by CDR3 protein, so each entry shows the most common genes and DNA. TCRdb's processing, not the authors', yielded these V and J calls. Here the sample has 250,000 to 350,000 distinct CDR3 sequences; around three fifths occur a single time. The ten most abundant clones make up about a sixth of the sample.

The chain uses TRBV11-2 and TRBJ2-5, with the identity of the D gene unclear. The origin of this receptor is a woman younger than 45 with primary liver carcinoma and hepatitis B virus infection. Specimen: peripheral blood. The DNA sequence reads TGTGCCTGCAGCTCGACTGAGACCCAGTACTTC. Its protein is CACSSTETQYF.